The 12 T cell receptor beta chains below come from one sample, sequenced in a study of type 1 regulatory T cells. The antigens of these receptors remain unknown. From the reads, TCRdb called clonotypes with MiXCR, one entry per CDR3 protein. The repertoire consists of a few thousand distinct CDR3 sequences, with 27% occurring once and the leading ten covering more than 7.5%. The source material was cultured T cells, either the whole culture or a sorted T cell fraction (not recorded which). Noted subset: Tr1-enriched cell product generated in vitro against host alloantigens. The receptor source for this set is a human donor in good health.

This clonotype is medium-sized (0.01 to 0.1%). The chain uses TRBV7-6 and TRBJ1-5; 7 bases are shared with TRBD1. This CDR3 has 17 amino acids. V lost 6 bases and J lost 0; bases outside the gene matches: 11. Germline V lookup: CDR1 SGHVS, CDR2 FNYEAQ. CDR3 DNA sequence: TGTGCCAGCAGTACGGACAGGCCCGCATATAGCAATCAGCCCCAGCATTTT. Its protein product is CASSTDRPAYSNQPQHF.

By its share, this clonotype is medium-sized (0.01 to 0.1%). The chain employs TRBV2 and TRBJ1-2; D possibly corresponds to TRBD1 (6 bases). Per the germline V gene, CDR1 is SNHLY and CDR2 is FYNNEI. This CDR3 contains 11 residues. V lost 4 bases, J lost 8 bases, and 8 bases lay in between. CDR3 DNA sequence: TGTGCCAGCAGTGGAGGGGGAGGCTACACCTTC. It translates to CASSGGGGYTF.

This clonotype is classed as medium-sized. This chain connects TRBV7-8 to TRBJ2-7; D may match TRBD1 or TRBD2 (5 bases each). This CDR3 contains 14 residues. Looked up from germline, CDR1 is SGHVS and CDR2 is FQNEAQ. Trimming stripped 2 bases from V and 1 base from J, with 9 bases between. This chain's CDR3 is CASSLRGGSYEQYF. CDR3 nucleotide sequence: TGTGCCAGCAGCTTACGGGGCGGATCCTACGAGCAGTACTTC.

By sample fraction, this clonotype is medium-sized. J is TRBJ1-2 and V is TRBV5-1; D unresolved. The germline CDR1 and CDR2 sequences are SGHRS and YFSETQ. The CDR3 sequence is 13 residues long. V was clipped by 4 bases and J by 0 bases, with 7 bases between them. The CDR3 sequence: CASSPTANYGYTF. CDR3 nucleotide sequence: TGCGCCAGCAGCCCTACAGCTAACTATGGCTACACCTTC.

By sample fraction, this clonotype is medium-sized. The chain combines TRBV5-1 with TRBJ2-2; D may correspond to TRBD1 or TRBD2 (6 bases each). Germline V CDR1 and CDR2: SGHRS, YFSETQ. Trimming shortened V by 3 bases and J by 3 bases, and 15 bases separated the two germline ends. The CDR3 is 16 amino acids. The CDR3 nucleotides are TGCGCCAGCAGCTGGACTACAGGGAAAGACACCGGGGAGCTGTTTTTT. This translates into CASSWTTGKDTGELFF.

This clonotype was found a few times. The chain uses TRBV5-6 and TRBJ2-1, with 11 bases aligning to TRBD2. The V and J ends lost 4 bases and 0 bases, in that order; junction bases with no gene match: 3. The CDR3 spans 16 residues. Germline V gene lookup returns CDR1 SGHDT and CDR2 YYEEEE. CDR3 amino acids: CASSPTSGNSYNEQFF. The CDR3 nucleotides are TGTGCCAGCAGCCCGACTAGCGGGAACTCCTACAATGAGCAGTTCTTC.

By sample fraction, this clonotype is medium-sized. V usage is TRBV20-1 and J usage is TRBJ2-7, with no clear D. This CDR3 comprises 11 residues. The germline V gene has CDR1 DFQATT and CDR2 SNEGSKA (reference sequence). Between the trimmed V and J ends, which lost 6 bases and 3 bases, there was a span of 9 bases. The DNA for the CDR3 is TGCAGTGCCCCCGGGCACTACGAGCAGTACTTC. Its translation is CSAPGHYEQYF.

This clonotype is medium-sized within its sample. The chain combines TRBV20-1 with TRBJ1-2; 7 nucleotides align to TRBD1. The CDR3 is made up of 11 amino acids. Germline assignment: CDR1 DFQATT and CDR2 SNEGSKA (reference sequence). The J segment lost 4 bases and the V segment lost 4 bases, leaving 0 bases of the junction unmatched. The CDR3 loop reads CSATGGYGYTF. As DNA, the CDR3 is TGCAGTGCTACAGGGGGCTATGGCTACACCTTC.

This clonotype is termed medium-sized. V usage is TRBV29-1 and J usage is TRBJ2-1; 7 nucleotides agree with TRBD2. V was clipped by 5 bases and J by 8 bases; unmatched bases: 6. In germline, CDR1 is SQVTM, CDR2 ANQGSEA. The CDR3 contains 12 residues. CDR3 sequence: CSVRDYQDEQFF. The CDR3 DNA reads TGCAGCGTTCGGGACTATCAAGATGAGCAGTTCTTC.

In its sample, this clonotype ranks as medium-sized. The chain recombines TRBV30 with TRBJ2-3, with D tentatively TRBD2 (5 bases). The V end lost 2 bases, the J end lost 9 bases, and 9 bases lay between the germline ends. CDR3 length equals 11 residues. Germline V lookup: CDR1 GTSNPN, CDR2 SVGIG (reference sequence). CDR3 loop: CAWSSGMTQYF. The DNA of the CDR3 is TGTGCCTGGAGTTCGGGAATGACGCAGTATTTT.

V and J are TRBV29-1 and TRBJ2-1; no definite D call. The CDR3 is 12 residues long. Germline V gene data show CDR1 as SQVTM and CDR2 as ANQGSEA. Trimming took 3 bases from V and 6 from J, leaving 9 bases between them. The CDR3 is CSVDPGTNEQFF. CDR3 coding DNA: TGCAGCGTTGATCCGGGTACCAATGAGCAGTTCTTC.

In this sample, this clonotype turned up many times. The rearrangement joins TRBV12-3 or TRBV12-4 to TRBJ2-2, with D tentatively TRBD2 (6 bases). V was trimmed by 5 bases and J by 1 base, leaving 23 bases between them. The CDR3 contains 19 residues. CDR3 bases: TGTGCCAGCAGTCCAAAAGGGGAGCGGTGGCGGGGGAACACCGGGGAGCTGTTTTTT. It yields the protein CASSPKGERWRGNTGELFF.